This entry features one T cell receptor beta chain sequence. Newly diagnosed hyperthyroidism donors, aged 18 to 65, duration under 2 months. RNA transcripts were the source from which TCR beta CDR3 regions were amplified. HTBI primers were used in a first-round RT-PCR, which preceded a second-round multiplex PCR. TCRdb re-analysed the multiplex PCR reads in MiXCR, keeping a single row per CDR3 protein. The sample gives around 1.1 million distinct CDR3 sequences, about 35% of which show up once; over 8.5% is in the top ten. Germline CDR1 reads DFQATT; CDR2 reads SNEGSKA (reference sequence). The CDR3 is made up of 14 amino acids. The V and J ends lost 7 bases and 1 base respectively, with 16 bases between them. The data were obtained in a study of Graves' ophthalmopathy and Graves' hyperthyroidism.

This clonotype was sampled from an adult man with Graves' hyperthyroidism. The J gene is TRBJ1-1, the V gene TRBV20-1; possible D gene TRBD1, 5 bases. The sample consisted of peripheral blood or thyroid tissue (not recorded which). The CDR3: CSGARGGGNTEAFF. The DNA of the CDR3 is TGCAGTGGCGCCAGAGGCGGGGGGAACACTGAAGCTTTCTTT.